This T cell receptor beta chain was sequenced for a study of T cells in Graves' hyperthyroidism and ophthalmopathy (dated by TCRdb to the late 2010s). Study-wide context: Peripheral blood was sampled at the time of initial diagnosis, prior to any treatment. A discovery cohort of roughly 100 patients, 43 with Graves' ophthalmopathy and approximately 57 with stable Graves' hyperthyroidism, was used to find distinguishing TCR V-J signatures. Prospective prediction of ophthalmopathy was tested in an independent validation cohort consisting of 18 to 20 hyperthyroidism patients and approximately 16 patients who later progressed to ophthalmopathy. For training and testing, the 100 or so patients in the discovery cohort were randomly divided in a 7:3 ratio. In addition, the study compared T-cell repertoires in thyroid tissue and in blood from five to seven Graves' hyperthyroidism patients. After blood sampling, hyperthyroidism patients were treated with methimazole at a starting dose of 30 mg daily, and ophthalmopathy patients were treated with high-dose intravenous methylprednisolone. The paper describes TCR Vbeta CDR3 sequencing of 135 peripheral blood samples, made up of roughly 40 ophthalmopathy patients, approximately 76 hyperthyroidism patients and 17 progressor patients. On the study overall, not on this receptor specifically: Sample size was not statistically predetermined, and blinding of investigators to group allocation was not performed. Most expanded thyroid clonotypes (frequency above 0.001) were also detected in blood, a finding suggesting that blood repertoires may reflect thyroid immune responses. In cross-validation, a model built on a 13 V-J signature told ophthalmopathy apart from stable hyperthyroidism with approximately 91% sensitivity and about 81% specificity, and in testing the same model reached 80%/75%. During validation, the model predicted progression to ophthalmopathy a median of about 6.5 months ahead of onset, with almost 71% sensitivity and around 72% specificity.

The TCR beta CDR3 regions were amplified from the RNA transcripts. For the first round of RT-PCR on the TCR CDR3, the HTBI primer set was used together with the Qiagen OneStep RT-PCR kit. The libraries were constructed in a second round of multiplex PCR and then size-selected and purified. Paired-end sequencing of the libraries was performed with 100 bp reads on an Illumina HiSeq2000. In the original analysis: SOAPnuke was used to process the raw data, removing reads that contained adapters or uncalled bases, had a mean Phred below 15, or lacked an exact match to the constant primer or identifier. COPE v1.2.5 was used to merge the high-quality paired reads, and each unique nucleotide sequence was defined as a clonotype. MiTCR v1.1 was used to align clonotypes to the IMGT TRBV, TRBD and TRBJ reference segments. The analysis included only V-J combinations with a frequency above 0.0001, which together covered roughly 99% of the repertoires. A TCS score was defined as the ratio between F50 (clonal expansion) and ExV (chaos), using BLOSUM62-based TCRdist between CDR3 peptides within each V-J. Welch's t-statistics and random forest reduced roughly 530 V-J features to about 13, which were used in a naive Bayes classifier (R e1071). The similarity between thyroid and blood repertoires was quantified using the Morisita-Horn index. In-frame beta chains were kept once TCRdb had trimmed the public reads at Q25 with fastp and called clones with MiXCR. Each entry merges the rows of one CDR3 protein and shows their most common DNA and genes. The V and J calls were determined by TCRdb, not by the authors. The table for this sample lists about 840,000 distinct CDR3 sequences; roughly 37% of them were counted only once. The ten largest account for approximately 10% of the sample.

Comment on this clonotype: The specificity of this receptor is unknown. No much larger clone is present one base from it, and per-base qualities are unavailable.

V was cut back by 4 bases and J by 4 bases, leaving a gap of 11 bases between them. CDR1 and CDR2 (SGDLS, YYNGEE) derive from the germline V gene. The CDR3 runs 13 residues from the cysteine to the phenylalanine. Kept here is only the CDR3 DNA, which spans 39 bases and is read in frame from base 1. Graves' hyperthyroidism was defined as stable when no progression to ophthalmopathy occurred over 18 months of follow-up. Hyperthyroidism patients were newly diagnosed, with disease duration under 2 months, and aged 18 to 65 years. Any patient with an uncontrolled infection, another autoimmune disease, pregnancy or lactation was excluded. Diagnoses relied on clinical symptoms, serum thyroxine and TRAb, thyroid ultrasound and orbital computed tomography. PBMCs were separated from under 11 ml of fresh peripheral blood using Ficoll-Paque density gradient centrifugation. Trizol reagent was used to extract total RNA, and RNA quality was then checked on an Agilent 2100 Bioanalyzer.

The material sequenced was blood. This receptor was taken from a man between 18 and 35 years old with Graves' hyperthyroidism. The chain links TRBV9 with TRBJ1-2; the D gene assignment is ambiguous. Read as DNA, the sequence is TGTGCCAGCAGCCAAAGGTTATCCTATGGCTACACCTTC. This is translated as CASSQRLSYGYTF.